The 12 T cell receptor beta chains below all came from one sample that was sequenced in a study of cytomegalovirus exposure and HLA in healthy donors. Primers: 60 Vbeta forward and 13 Jbeta reverse. Sequenced by immunoSEQ multiplex PCR; TCRdb stores in-frame clones only, minus some. This repertoire shows around 130,000 clones, around 70% found once; its top ten account for 2% to 2.5%. Sequenced: PBMCs. The receptors shown here come from a woman aged 40 to 50 in good health and CMV-seropositive.

The chain has TRBV15 and TRBJ2-7, with 7 bases matching TRBD2. This CDR3 has 16 amino acids. V lost 4 bases and J lost 5; bases outside the gene matches: 14. CDR1 and CDR2 (germline): LNHNV, YYDKDF (reference sequence). The CDR3 sequence is CATSTGRAGGVDEQYF. CDR3 in DNA: TGTGCCACCAGCACTGGGAGGGCCGGCGGGGTAGACGAGCAGTACTTC.

V gene TRBV7-3 combines with J gene TRBJ2-5, with 15 bases matching TRBD2. In germline, CDR1 is SGHTA, CDR2 FQGTGA. Trimming at V came to 3 bases and at J to 4 bases, leaving 3 bases not matched to a gene. The length of the CDR3 is 16 residues. CDR3 in amino acids: CASSLGLAGGRETQYF. The CDR3 DNA is TGTGCCAGCAGCTTGGGACTAGCGGGGGGTAGAGAGACCCAGTACTTC.

CDR3 nucleotides: TGTGCCAGCAGCCCCGGGACAGGGCATGAAAAACTGTTTTTT. Protein: CASSPGTGHEKLFF. V gene TRBV28 combines with J gene TRBJ1-4, with 9 bases matching TRBD1. V shed 6 bases, J shed 6 bases, and the junction held 5 bases outside the gene matches. The CDR3 extends over 14 amino acids. Germline V lookup: CDR1 MDHEN, CDR2 SYDVKM.

This clone has only a few counts. The chain recombines TRBV6-5 with TRBJ2-7; a possible D gene is TRBD1 (5 bases). The CDR3 is made up of 14 amino acids. Trimming cost V 5 bases and J 7 bases, with 18 bases left between them. The V gene's germline CDR1 is MNHEY and CDR2 SVGAGI. The CDR3: CASSEGAEHVEQYF. The CDR3 coding sequence is TGTGCCAGCAGTGAAGGGGCCGAGCACGTGGAGCAGTACTTC.

The chain has TRBV28 and TRBJ2-5; perhaps TRBD1 as D (5 bases). V lost 8 bases and J lost 2, with 18 bases in between. Germline CDR1 MDHEN, CDR2 SYDVKM. There are 15 residues in the CDR3. This CDR3 is CASLNRLELQETQYF. The CDR3 bases are TGTGCCAGCCTCAACAGGTTAGAACTACAAGAGACCCAGTACTTC.

This chain connects TRBV19 to TRBJ1-6; 11 bases align to TRBD1. The CDR3 has 15 amino acids. J lost 13 bases, V lost 10 bases, and 15 bases had no gene match. Germline V gives CDR1 LNHDA, CDR2 SQIVND (reference sequence). DNA for the CDR3: TGTGCCACCCGATTAGGAGGACAGGGGGCATCGCCCCTCCACTTT. As protein: CATRLGGQGASPLHF.

V usage is TRBV29-1 and J usage is TRBJ1-2; 7 bases are shared with TRBD1. This CDR3 contains 14 residues. Germline CDR1 reads SQVTM; CDR2 reads ANQGSEA. Trimming took 5 bases from V and 4 from J; bases not matched to a gene: 10. The CDR3 sequence: CSVLKTGVGYGYTF. The CDR3 nucleotides read TGCAGCGTTCTGAAAACAGGGGTTGGCTATGGCTACACCTTC.

V is TRBV19 and J is TRBJ1-2; possibly TRBD1 for D (5 bases). Germline V gives CDR1 LNHDA, CDR2 SQIVND (reference sequence). Trimming took 7 bases from V and 3 from J, leaving 12 bases between them. The CDR3 is 13 amino acids. The CDR3 region is CASTDWGDYGYTF. As DNA, the CDR3 is TGTGCCAGTACCGATTGGGGGGACTATGGCTACACCTTC.

This chain connects TRBV15 to TRBJ2-1, with TRBD2 matching over 9 bases. Germline CDR1 reads LNHNV; CDR2 reads YYDKDF (reference sequence). Trimming took 0 bases from V and 7 from J; bases not matched to a gene: 10. There are 17 residues in the CDR3. CDR3 nucleotide sequence: TGTGCCACCAGCAGAGATACGGCGGGAGGGCCTAGGAATGAGCAGTTCTTC. It is translated as CATSRDTAGGPRNEQFF.

The rearrangement joins TRBV7-9 to TRBJ2-7; D is perhaps TRBD2 (7 bases). Germline V gene sequence: CDR1 SEHNR, CDR2 FQNEAQ (reference sequence). CDR3 length: 15 amino acids. Trimming shortened V by 8 bases and J by 6 bases, and 23 bases separated the two germline ends. Here the CDR3 reads CASSKGGGGVSEQYF. The CDR3 DNA follows: TGTGCCAGCTCCAAAGGGGGGGGAGGGGTATCCGAGCAGTACTTC.

This clone was recorded a few times. The chain has TRBV27 and TRBJ1-6; the match to TRBD1 covers 11 bases. Germline V lookup: CDR1 MNHEY, CDR2 SMNVEV (reference sequence). The junction had 4 bases not matched to a gene; V was cut back by 2 bases and J by 10 bases. The CDR3 sequence is 15 residues long. DNA of the CDR3: TGTGCCAGCAGTTTACAGGGACAGGGGGGATCACCCCTCCACTTT. The encoded protein is CASSLQGQGGSPLHF.

The chain has TRBV7-2 and TRBJ2-1, with a weak D call TRBD2 (5 bases). Trimming removed 4 bases at V and 3 bases at J, with 16 bases between. CDR1 is SGHTA, CDR2 FQGNSA, per germline. CDR3 size: 16 residues. CDR3 DNA sequence: TGTGCCAGCAGCTCCAGACGGGGTCAGAACTACAATGAGCAGTTCTTC. Protein: CASSSRRGQNYNEQFF.